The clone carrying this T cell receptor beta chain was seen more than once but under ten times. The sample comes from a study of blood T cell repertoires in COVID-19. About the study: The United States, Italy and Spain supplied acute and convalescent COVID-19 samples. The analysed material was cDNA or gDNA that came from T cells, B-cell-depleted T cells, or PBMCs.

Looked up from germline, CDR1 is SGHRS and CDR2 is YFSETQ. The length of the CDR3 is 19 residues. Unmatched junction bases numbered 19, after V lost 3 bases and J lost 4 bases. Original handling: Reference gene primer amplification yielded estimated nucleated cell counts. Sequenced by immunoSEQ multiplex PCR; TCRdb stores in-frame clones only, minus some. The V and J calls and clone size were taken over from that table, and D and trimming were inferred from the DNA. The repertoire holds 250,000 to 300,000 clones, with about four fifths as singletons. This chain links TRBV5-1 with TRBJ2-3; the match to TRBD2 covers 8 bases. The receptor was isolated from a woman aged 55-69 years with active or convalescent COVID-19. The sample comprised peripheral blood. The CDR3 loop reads CASSSGGDRSGGPADTQYF. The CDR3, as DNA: TGCGCCAGCAGCTCGGGGGGAGACCGAAGCGGGGGCCCGGCAGATACGCAGTATTTT.